This T cell receptor beta chain came from a study of memory CD4+ T cells and cytomegalovirus serostatus. The sort gate was single viable CD3+CD4+CD8-CD45RO+ cells for memory CD4+ T cells. The data were produced by immunoSEQ multiplex PCR, yet TCRdb's version contains in-frame clones alone and is incomplete. The data contain tens of thousands of clones, approximately 80% of them seen just once; the ten biggest clones take up around 1.1%. Per the germline V gene, CDR1 is LNHNV and CDR2 is YYDKDF (reference sequence). The CDR3 loop spans 17 amino acids. V was cut by 4 bases and J by 0 bases, with 18 bases left in between.

The chain is built from TRBV15 and TRBJ1-1; weak D call: TRBD1 (6 bases). Sequenced: memory CD4+ T cells from blood. This receptor was obtained from an adult in good health and CMV-seronegative. The CDR3 here is CATSTGQMRFMNTEAFF. CDR3 bases: TGTGCCACCAGCACTGGACAGATGAGGTTTATGAACACTGAAGCTTTCTTT.